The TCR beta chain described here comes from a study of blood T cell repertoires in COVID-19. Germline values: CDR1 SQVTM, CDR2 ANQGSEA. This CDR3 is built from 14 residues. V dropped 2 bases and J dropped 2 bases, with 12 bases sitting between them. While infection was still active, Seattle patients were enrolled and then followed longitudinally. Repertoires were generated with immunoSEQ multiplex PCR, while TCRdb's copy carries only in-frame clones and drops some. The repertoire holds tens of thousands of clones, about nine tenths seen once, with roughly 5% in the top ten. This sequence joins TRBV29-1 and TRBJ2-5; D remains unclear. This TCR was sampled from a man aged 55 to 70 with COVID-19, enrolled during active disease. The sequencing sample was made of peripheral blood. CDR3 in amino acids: CSVELISEQETQYF. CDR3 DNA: TGCAGCGTTGAATTGATAAGCGAGCAAGAGACCCAGTACTTC.